Described below is a single T cell receptor beta chain sequence and its context. Its antigen is unidentified. The source of the sample is a study of T cell responses to AZD1222 COVID-19 vaccine. The CDR3 length is 14 residues. Per germline, CDR1 SGHNT and CDR2 YYREEE (reference sequence). The ends were cut back, 6 bases at V and 6 bases at J, with 18 bases in the middle. Study-level findings and limits: At study baseline, merely several AZD1222 recipients were seropositive. Donors skewed white British and female; clonal diversity was possibly underestimated. Spike-specific TCR depth and breadth grew after two AZD1222 doses.

Profiling relied on immunoSEQ multiplex PCR, and the TCRdb table lists in-frame clones only, not all of them. The repertoire holds under 200,000 clones, with around nine tenths as singletons. The material sequenced was peripheral blood, taken on day 0 of AZD1222 vaccination. The chain combines TRBV5-4 with TRBJ1-2; D is perhaps TRBD1 (6 bases). This clonotype originated in an adult in good health. CDR3: CASKLGPGDHGYTF. CDR3 sequence (DNA): TGTGCCAGCAAACTTGGACCAGGGGACCATGGCTACACCTTC.